This T cell receptor beta chain was recovered during a study of cytomegalovirus exposure and HLA in healthy donors. Study-wide points: With further analysis later on, most CMV-associated TCR beta chains appeared HLA-restricted. Some public TCRs appeared in many individuals, while most sequences were rare. Likely technical artifact: a cluster of highly shared sequence variants.

PCR employed 60 Vbeta and 13 Jbeta primers. Only in-frame clones appear in the TCRdb table, and some are missing; sequencing was by immunoSEQ multiplex PCR. The sample yields around 150,000 clones, about four fifths seen once. As regards this clone: Its specificity is unknown.

This CDR3 contains 19 residues. V was clipped by 0 bases and J by 0 bases; unmatched bases: 13. Germline lookup yields CDR1 SGHRS and CDR2 YFSETQ. The specimen sequenced was PBMCs. The clonotype comes from a man between 45 and 60 years old in good health and CMV-seropositive. The J gene is TRBJ2-3, the V gene TRBV5-1, with TRBD1 matching 7 bases. The CDR3 region is CASSLVYRVRDSSTDTQYF. The CDR3 nucleotides are TGCGCCAGCAGCTTGGTATATCGAGTTCGGGACAGCAGCACAGATACGCAGTATTTT.